The clone carrying this TCR beta chain was detected many times. Germline CDR1 and CDR2: DFQATT and SNEGSKA (reference sequence). The CDR3 is 12 amino acids. Trimming removed 5 bases from V and 7 bases from J, with 12 bases in between. These data belong to a study of T-cell reconstitution after alpha-beta-depleted transplantation in children. Unique molecular identifiers tagged the TCRbeta library. TCRdb analysed the PCR reads with MiXCR anew, one entry per CDR3 protein. The sample holds 490,000 or so distinct CDR3 sequences, roughly an eighth seen once. This receptor was identified in a human donor who donated a stem cell graft to a child with combined immunodeficiency. Sample: PBMCs from the stem cell graft donor, taken from the stem cell graft. This chain uses TRBV20-1 with TRBJ2-1, with TRBD2 as a possible D gene (5 bases). The CDR3 DNA is TGCAGTGCTCCTCAACTAGTGAATGAGCAGTTCTTC. This sequence encodes CSAPQLVNEQFF.